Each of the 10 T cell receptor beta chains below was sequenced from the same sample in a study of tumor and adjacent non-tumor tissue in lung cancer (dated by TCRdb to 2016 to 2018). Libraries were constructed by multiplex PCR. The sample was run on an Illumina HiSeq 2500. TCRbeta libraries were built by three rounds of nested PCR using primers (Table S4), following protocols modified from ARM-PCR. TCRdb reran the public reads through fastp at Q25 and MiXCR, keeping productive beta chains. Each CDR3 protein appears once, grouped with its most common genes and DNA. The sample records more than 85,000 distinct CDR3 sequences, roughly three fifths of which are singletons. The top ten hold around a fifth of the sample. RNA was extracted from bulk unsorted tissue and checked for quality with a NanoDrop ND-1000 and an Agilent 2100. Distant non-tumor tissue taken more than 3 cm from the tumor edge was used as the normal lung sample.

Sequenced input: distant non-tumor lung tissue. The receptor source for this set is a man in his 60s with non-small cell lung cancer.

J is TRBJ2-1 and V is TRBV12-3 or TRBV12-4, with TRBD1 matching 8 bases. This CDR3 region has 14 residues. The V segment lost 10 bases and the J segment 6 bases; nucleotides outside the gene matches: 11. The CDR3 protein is CANKDTQGGNEQFF. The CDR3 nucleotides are TGTGCCAACAAAGATACACAGGGGGGCAATGAGCAGTTCTTC.

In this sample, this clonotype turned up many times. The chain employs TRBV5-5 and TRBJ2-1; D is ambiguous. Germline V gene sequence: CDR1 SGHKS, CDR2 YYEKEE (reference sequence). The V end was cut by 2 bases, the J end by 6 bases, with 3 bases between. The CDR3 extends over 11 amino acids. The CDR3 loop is CASSFSNEQFF. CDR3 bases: TGTGCCAGCAGCTTTAGCAATGAGCAGTTCTTC. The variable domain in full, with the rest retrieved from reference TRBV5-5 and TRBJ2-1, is DAGVTQSPTHLIKTRGQQVTLRCSPISGHKSVSWYQQVLGQGPQFIFQYYEKEERGRGNFPDRFSARQFPNYSSELNVNALLLGDSALYLCASSFSNEQFFGPGTRLTVL.

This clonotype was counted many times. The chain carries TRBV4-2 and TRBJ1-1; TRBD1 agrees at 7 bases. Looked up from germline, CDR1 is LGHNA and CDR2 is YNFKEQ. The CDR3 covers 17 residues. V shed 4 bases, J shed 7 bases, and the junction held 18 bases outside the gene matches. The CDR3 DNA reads TGTGCCAGCAGCCGCACCCCGGGACAGCTTTTTCCTGTTGAAGCTTTCTTT. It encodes CASSRTPGQLFPVEAFF.

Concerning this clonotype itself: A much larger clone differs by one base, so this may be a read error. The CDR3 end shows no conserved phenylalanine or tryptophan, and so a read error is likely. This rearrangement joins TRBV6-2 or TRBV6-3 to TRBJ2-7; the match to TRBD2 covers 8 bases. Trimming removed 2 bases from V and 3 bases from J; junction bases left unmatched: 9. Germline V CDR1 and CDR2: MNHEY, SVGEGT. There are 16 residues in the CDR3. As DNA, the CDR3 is TGTGCCAGCAGTTACCTCGCCGGGGCGGGAGGCTACGAGCAGTACCTC. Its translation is CASSYLAGAGGYEQYL.

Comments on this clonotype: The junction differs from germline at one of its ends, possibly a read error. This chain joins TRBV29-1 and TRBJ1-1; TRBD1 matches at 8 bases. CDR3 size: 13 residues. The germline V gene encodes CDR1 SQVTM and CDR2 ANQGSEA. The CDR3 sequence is CSAATGVGTEACF. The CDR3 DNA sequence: TGTAGCGCCGCGACAGGGGTGGGCACTGAAGCTTGCTTT.

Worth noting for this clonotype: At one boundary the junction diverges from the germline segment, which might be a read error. In nucleotides, the CDR3 is TGTGCCTGCAGCTTAACGGGACAGAATGAAAAACTGTTTTTT. The encoded protein is CACSLTGQNEKLFF. V and J are TRBV7-9 and TRBJ1-4; 7 positions match TRBD1. Germline values: CDR1 SEHNR, CDR2 FQNEAQ (reference sequence). This CDR3 has 14 amino acids.

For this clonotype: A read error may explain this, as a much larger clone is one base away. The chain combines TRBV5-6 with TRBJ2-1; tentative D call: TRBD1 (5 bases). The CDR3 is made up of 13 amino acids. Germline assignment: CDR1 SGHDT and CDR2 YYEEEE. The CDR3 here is CASSLTGYNKQFF. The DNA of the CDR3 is TGTGCCAGCAGCTTGACAGGTTACAATAAGCAGTTCTTC.

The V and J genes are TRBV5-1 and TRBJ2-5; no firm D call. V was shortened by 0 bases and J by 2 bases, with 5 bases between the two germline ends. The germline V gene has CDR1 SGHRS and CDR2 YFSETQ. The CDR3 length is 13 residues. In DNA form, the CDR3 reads TGCGCCAGCAGCTTGGTAGGGCAAGAGACCCAGTACTTC. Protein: CASSLVGQETQYF. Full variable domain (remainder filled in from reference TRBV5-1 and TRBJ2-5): KAGVTQTPRYLIKTRGQQVTLSCSPISGHRSVSWYQQTPGQGLQFLFEYFSETQRNKGNFPGRFSGRQFSNSRSEMNVSTLELGDSALYLCASSLVGQETQYFGPGTRLLVL.

For the CDR3, the DNA is TGTGCCAGCAGTGGGCGTGGGGCTAGCGGGAGGCTCGCGGGATATAATGAGCAGTTCTTC. Protein: CASSGRGASGRLAGYNEQFF. V is TRBV6-2 or TRBV6-3 and J is TRBJ2-1, with 11 bases identical to TRBD2. V lost 5 bases, J lost 7 bases, and 22 bases stayed unmatched. Germline lookup yields CDR1 MNHEY and CDR2 SVGEGT. This CDR3 has 20 residues.

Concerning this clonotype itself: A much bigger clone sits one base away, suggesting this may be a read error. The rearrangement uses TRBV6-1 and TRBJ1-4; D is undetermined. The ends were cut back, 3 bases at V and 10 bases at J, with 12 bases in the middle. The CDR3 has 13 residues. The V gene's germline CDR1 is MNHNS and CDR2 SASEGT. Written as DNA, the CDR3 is TGTGCCAGCAGTGACTATGGAGGAGGAAAACTGTTTTTT. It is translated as CASSDYGGGKLFF.